This TCR beta chain was found in a study of T cells after yellow fever vaccination. For the study at large: SMART-Seq v4 Ultra Low Input prepared the low-cell-number fractions. Findings of the study overall: A large majority of primary-vaccination clones showed up again after the booster (96% CD4, roughly 91% CD8). By day 5 rather than day 15, the secondary response had peaked, though it was weaker.

The CDR3 has 16 amino acids. Trimming took off 0 bases at V and 4 bases at J, with 16 bases between the two ends. The V gene's germline CDR1 is LGHNA and CDR2 YSLEER. TCRdb used MiXCR to reprocess the 5' RACE reads, holding one entry per CDR3 protein. In the table there are about 210,000 distinct CDR3 sequences, around 6.7% of which are singletons. This clonotype was observed a handful of times. Its antigen is undetermined. This specimen was CD4+ T cells sorted from PBMCs, taken on the day of the yellow fever booster vaccination. This TCR came from a man aged 25-45 years who received the YFV17D yellow fever vaccine. The V gene is TRBV4-3, the J gene TRBJ2-7, with D perhaps matching TRBD2 (7 bases). The CDR3 bases are TGCGCCAGCAGCCAAGAAGGAGGGGGGGGGCTTTACGAGCAGTACTTC. This sequence encodes CASSQEGGGGLYEQYF.